Each of the 23 T cell receptor beta chains below was sequenced from the same sample in a study of control samples from healthy donors and cancer patients. Profiled with immunoSEQ multiplex PCR; TCRdb holds only in-frame clones, not every one. The sample yields about 120,000 clones, 85% to 90% seen once. Sequencing used PBMCs. Receptors originate from a woman aged 50 to 60 with colorectal cancer.

This chain uses TRBV7-3 with TRBJ1-1; D is unresolved. V was trimmed by 5 bases and J by 3 bases, leaving 13 bases between them. This CDR3 comprises 14 residues. The V gene's germline CDR1 is SGHTA and CDR2 FQGTGA. CDR3 sequence reads: CASSPSPSDTEAFF. The DNA for the CDR3 is TGTGCCAGCAGCCCGTCCCCCTCGGACACTGAAGCTTTCTTT.

The rearrangement joins TRBV19 to TRBJ1-2, with D unclear. In germline, CDR1 is LNHDA, CDR2 SQIVND (reference sequence). The CDR3 length is 14 residues. Trimming left V 6 bases short and J 8 bases short, with 19 bases between. DNA of the CDR3: TGTGCCAGTAGCACTGCGCACCCGGGCGTGGGCTACACCTTC. Its translation: CASSTAHPGVGYTF.

This clone occurred once. This rearrangement joins TRBV24-1 to TRBJ2-6; the D is unclear. CDR3 size: 15 residues. Trimming left V 4 bases short and J 2 bases short, with 8 bases between. From germline, CDR1 is KGHDR and CDR2 SFDVKD. CDR3 in amino acids: CATSEGSAGANVLTF. The CDR3 bases are TGTGCCACCAGTGAAGGGTCCGCTGGGGCCAACGTCCTGACTTTC.

This clone was counted once. The chain is built from TRBV6-4 and TRBJ2-5; 9 bases fit TRBD2. Germline V gene data show CDR1 as MRHNA and CDR2 as SNTAGT. The V and J ends lost 8 bases and 5 bases, in that order; junction bases with no gene match: 15. The CDR3 has 16 residues. The CDR3 loop is CASSPSGREGRETQYF. CDR3 in DNA: TGTGCCAGCTCACCCTCCGGGCGGGAGGGCCGGGAGACCCAGTACTTC.

The chain combines TRBV2 with TRBJ2-5; unclear D gene. The CDR3 covers 13 residues. Germline lookup yields CDR1 SNHLY and CDR2 FYNNEI. V lost 4 bases and J lost 2, with 8 bases in between. DNA for the CDR3: TGTGCCAGCAGTGGGGTTGATCAAGAGACCCAGTACTTC. Translation gives CASSGVDQETQYF.

The CDR3 DNA is TGTGCCAGCAGCAAGTATGGGACAGGCCCCGGGGTGTACACTGAAGCTTTCTTT. Protein product: CASSKYGTGPGVYTEAFF. This chain links TRBV7-3 with TRBJ1-1, with 8 bases matching TRBD1. Unmatched junction bases numbered 17, after V lost 5 bases and J lost 3 bases. CDR1 is SGHTA, CDR2 FQGTGA, per germline. The CDR3 is 18 residues long.

This rearrangement joins TRBV7-3 to TRBJ1-2, with D possibly matching TRBD1 (6 bases). This CDR3 is 13 amino acids long. Per germline, CDR1 SGHTA and CDR2 FQGTGA. V was clipped by 3 bases and J by 2 bases, with 7 bases between them. This chain's CDR3 is CASSFDRNYGYTF. Written as DNA, the CDR3 is TGTGCCAGCAGCTTTGACAGGAACTATGGCTACACCTTC.

A note on this clone: The same CDR3 also results from other DNA sequences found in this sample. This chain connects TRBV2 to TRBJ2-7; unclear D gene. Germline CDR1 reads SNHLY; CDR2 reads FYNNEI. Between the trimmed V and J ends, which lost 3 bases and 1 base, there was a span of 4 bases. The CDR3 loop spans 12 amino acids. CDR3 loop: CASSDSSYEQYF. In nucleotides, the CDR3 is TGTGCCAGCAGTGACAGTTCCTACGAGCAGTACTTC.

V gene TRBV15 combines with J gene TRBJ1-1; 9 positions agree with TRBD1. The CDR3 is 15 residues long. V was clipped by 3 bases and J by 1 base; unmatched bases: 3. Looked up from germline, CDR1 is LNHNV and CDR2 is YYDKDF (reference sequence). DNA for the CDR3: TGTGCCACCAGCAGGACGGACAGGGGGAACACTGAAGCTTTCTTT. Encoded protein: CATSRTDRGNTEAFF. Full variable domain (remainder filled in from reference TRBV15 and TRBJ1-1): DAMVIQNPRYQVTQFGKPVTLSCSQTLNHNVMYWYQQKSSQAPKLLFHYYDKDFNNEADTPDNFQSRRPNTSFCFLDIRSPGLGDTAMYLCATSRTDRGNTEAFFGQGTRLTVV.

This clone has just a few counts. V usage is TRBV15 and J usage is TRBJ2-7; tentatively, D is TRBD1 or TRBD2 (6 bases each). Germline values: CDR1 LNHNV, CDR2 YYDKDF (reference sequence). The V and J ends lost 5 bases and 2 bases respectively, with 10 bases between them. The CDR3 sequence is 13 residues long. In DNA, the CDR3 is TGTGCCACCAGCCGGGGGCGTCCCTACGAGCAGTACTTC. Translated: CATSRGRPYEQYF.

The chain couples TRBV10-3 to TRBJ1-6, with a weak D call TRBD1 (5 bases). Germline V gives CDR1 ENHRY, CDR2 SYGVKD. Trimming shortened V by 2 bases and J by 8 bases, and 10 bases separated the two germline ends. The CDR3 runs to 14 residues. This CDR3 reads CAISEGGSDSPLHF. The DNA for the CDR3 is TGTGCCATCAGTGAGGGGGGAAGTGATTCACCCCTCCACTTT.

The J gene is TRBJ2-7, the V gene TRBV5-1; D not certain. V lost 4 bases and J lost 6, with 17 bases in between. The V gene's germline CDR1 is SGHRS and CDR2 YFSETQ. The CDR3 extends over 14 amino acids. The CDR3 DNA follows: TGCGCCAGCAGCGAACGGCCCTCCTACCCCGAGCAGTACTTC. Its protein product is CASSERPSYPEQYF.

The J gene is TRBJ2-3, the V gene TRBV11-2; no firm D call. The CDR3 consists of 16 residues. Germline V gene lookup returns CDR1 SGHAT and CDR2 FQNNGV. V shed 5 bases and J shed 4 bases, with 19 bases lying between them. The CDR3 loop is CASSLANPNGADTQYF. DNA of the CDR3: TGTGCCAGCAGCCTCGCGAACCCTAACGGCGCAGATACGCAGTATTTT.

This chain joins TRBV29-1 and TRBJ2-4, with 10 bases fitting TRBD2. The germline V gene has CDR1 SQVTM and CDR2 ANQGSEA. With V trimmed by 6 bases and J by 15 bases, 14 bases remained unmatched. The CDR3 runs to 13 residues. The CDR3 sequence: CSVGGLAGAPWYF. The CDR3 DNA follows: TGCAGCGTCGGTGGGCTAGCGGGGGCCCCATGGTACTTC.

This chain links TRBV10-3 with TRBJ2-1; 13 bases fit TRBD2. V dropped 5 bases and J dropped 6; count of bases not matched to a gene: 10. The CDR3 has 17 amino acids. Germline V gene data show CDR1 as ENHRY and CDR2 as SYGVKD. This chain's CDR3 is CAISPGTSGNLGNEQFF. CDR3 nucleotide sequence: TGTGCCATCAGTCCAGGGACTAGCGGGAATTTGGGCAATGAGCAGTTCTTC.

The rearrangement joins TRBV19 to TRBJ2-4, with a weak D call TRBD1 (6 bases). Between the trimmed V and J ends, which lost 6 bases and 9 bases, there was a span of 21 bases. The CDR3 has 15 residues. Germline assignment: CDR1 LNHDA and CDR2 SQIVND (reference sequence). DNA of the CDR3: TGTGCCAGTAGAACCTCCCAGCCCCGAGGGGGCATTCAGTACTTC. This sequence encodes CASRTSQPRGGIQYF.

The chain recombines TRBV7-9 with TRBJ1-4, with a possible D match to TRBD1 (6 bases). V lost 2 bases to trimming and J lost 6 bases, with 22 bases between them. The CDR3 sequence is 18 residues long. Germline assignment: CDR1 SEHNR and CDR2 FQNEAQ (reference sequence). In nucleotides, the CDR3 is TGTGCCAGCAGCTTAACTGACAGGCTTTCCCGAGCGTATGAAAAACTGTTTTTT. This codes for CASSLTDRLSRAYEKLFF.

The chain joins TRBV7-3 to TRBJ2-5; 9 nucleotides line up with TRBD2. Trimming took 2 bases from V and 3 from J; bases not matched to a gene: 4. The CDR3 is 15 amino acids. Germline V CDR1 and CDR2: SGHTA, FQGTGA. CDR3 sequence reads: CASSLAGGFKETQYF. CDR3 sequence (DNA): TGTGCCAGCAGCTTAGCGGGGGGGTTTAAAGAGACCCAGTACTTC.

This chain uses TRBV4-2 with TRBJ2-1; 8 nucleotides align to TRBD2. Unmatched junction bases numbered 12, after V lost 4 bases and J lost 7 bases. This CDR3 has 16 residues. Germline loops: CDR1 LGHNA, CDR2 YNFKEQ. CDR3 nucleotide sequence: TGTGCCAGCAGCCCTTTAGCGGGAAACTTTTGGAATGAGCAGTTCTTC. Its translation: CASSPLAGNFWNEQFF.

This rearrangement joins TRBV5-6 to TRBJ1-2; no clear D. Germline loops: CDR1 SGHDT, CDR2 YYEEEE. V was shortened by 3 bases and J by 12 bases, with 15 bases between the two germline ends. The CDR3 totals 12 residues. The CDR3 reads CASSSMASEDTF. The CDR3 DNA sequence: TGTGCCAGCAGCTCGATGGCTTCGGAGGACACCTTC.

The CDR3 bases are TGTGCCAGCAGAGATCTTGGTTTAGAGACCCAGTACTTC. Its translation: CASRDLGLETQYF. This chain joins TRBV11-1 and TRBJ2-5, with D unclear. The CDR3 is made up of 13 amino acids. The V end lost 6 bases, the J end lost 4 bases, and 12 bases lay between the germline ends. The germline V gene encodes CDR1 SGHAT and CDR2 FQDESV (reference sequence).

V usage is TRBV5-1 and J usage is TRBJ1-2; 8 positions agree with TRBD1. The CDR3 sequence is 14 residues long. Germline V gene sequence: CDR1 SGHRS, CDR2 YFSETQ. V was pared by 3 bases and J by 7 bases, with 8 bases of the junction left unmatched. The chain's CDR3 is CASSSRTGNGGYTF. Written as DNA, the CDR3 is TGCGCCAGCAGCTCGCGGACAGGGAATGGTGGCTACACCTTC.

This chain joins TRBV7-9 and TRBJ1-5, with 7 bases that match TRBD1. Germline CDR1 reads SEHNR; CDR2 reads FQNEAQ (reference sequence). The CDR3 spans 13 residues. As DNA, the CDR3 is TGTGCAACCGGACAGGCGCCCAATCAGCCCCAGCATTTT. Protein product: CATGQAPNQPQHF.